These 2 T cell receptor beta chains originate from one sample sequenced in a study of control samples from healthy donors and cancer patients. Produced via immunoSEQ multiplex PCR; TCRdb's table is partial and in-frame only. The table has roughly 150,000 clones, about 90% seen once. Sequenced material: blood. Receptors originate from a man aged 18 to 29 in good health.

The chain recombines TRBV23-1 with TRBJ1-2, with D tentatively TRBD1 (5 bases). TRBV23-1 is labeled an ORF, and its function is uncertain. This CDR3 contains 14 residues. Trimming removed 0 bases at V and 2 bases at J, with 7 bases between. CDR3 bases: TGCGCCAGCAGTCAATCCACAGGAAACTATGGCTACACCTTC. This codes for CASSQSTGNYGYTF.

The rearrangement uses TRBV19 and TRBJ1-5; D not resolved. The CDR3 runs to 15 residues. Germline values: CDR1 LNHDA, CDR2 SQIVND (reference sequence). V lost 1 base and J 1 base, leaving 8 bases between the germline ends. CDR3 sequence: CASSIGGRSNQPQHF. CDR3 nucleotides: TGTGCCAGTAGTATAGGTGGGAGAAGCAATCAGCCCCAGCATTTT.